The text below deals with one T cell receptor beta chain. Sequencing used immunoSEQ multiplex PCR; TCRdb keeps in-frame clones, though not all of them. Among 330,000 or so clones listed, over 60% were seen once. This entry belongs to a study of cytotoxic CD8 clonotypes in ibrutinib-treated CLL. The germline CDR1 and CDR2 sequences are SGHRS and YFSETQ. V lost 3 bases to trimming and J lost 3 bases, with 18 bases between them. The CDR3 contains 16 residues. The chain uses TRBV5-1 and TRBJ2-5, with a weak D call TRBD1 (6 bases). This clonotype was sampled from a human donor with chronic lymphocytic leukemia. The source was PBMCs, collected after 36 months of ibrutinib treatment. The CDR3 sequence: CASSYAGTRTEETQYF. The CDR3 DNA follows: TGCGCCAGCAGCTACGCCGGGACACGGACTGAAGAGACCCAGTACTTC.